This TCR beta chain was sequenced in a study of blood T cell repertoires in COVID-19. Overall study: Acute and convalescent COVID-19 specimens originated in the United States, Italy and Spain. PBMCs, B-cell-depleted T cells, or T cells provided the cDNA or gDNA that made up the material.

V lost 2 bases, J lost 5 bases, and 17 bases stayed unmatched. CDR3 length: 19 amino acids. CDR1 KGHSH and CDR2 LQKENI come from the germline V gene. Assay used: immunoSEQ multiplex PCR; TCRdb lists only in-frame clones, some missing. The sample lists 130,000 or so clones; approximately 71% were seen once. The source is a woman aged 70-85 years with acute or convalescent COVID-19. The sequencing sample was made of peripheral blood. The chain joins TRBV18 to TRBJ2-7, with TRBD2 matching 11 bases. CDR3 amino acids: CASSPIGLTSGRGVDEQYF. CDR3 bases: TGTGCCAGCTCACCAATTGGGCTTACTAGCGGGAGAGGGGTGGACGAGCAGTACTTC.